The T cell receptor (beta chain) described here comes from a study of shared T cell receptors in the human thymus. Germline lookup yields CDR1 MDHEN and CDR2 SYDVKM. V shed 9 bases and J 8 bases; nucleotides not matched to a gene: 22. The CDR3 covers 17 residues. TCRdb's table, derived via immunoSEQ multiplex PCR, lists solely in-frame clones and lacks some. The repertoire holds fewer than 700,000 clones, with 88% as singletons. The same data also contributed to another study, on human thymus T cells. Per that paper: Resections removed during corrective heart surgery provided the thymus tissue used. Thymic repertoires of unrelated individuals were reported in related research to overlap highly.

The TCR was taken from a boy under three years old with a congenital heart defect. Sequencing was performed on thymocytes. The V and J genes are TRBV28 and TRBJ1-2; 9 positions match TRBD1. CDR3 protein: CASTRGRDGQGIRGYTF. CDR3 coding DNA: TGTGCCAGTACAAGGGGGAGAGATGGACAGGGGATCCGCGGCTACACCTTC.